One and the same sample provided the 8 T cell receptor beta chains below, sequenced in a study of blood T cells in healthy people across ages. Using a J-beta primer mix together with a sample-barcoded 5' primer, a second PCR was run for about 6 to 11 cycles. TCRdb analysed the 5' RACE reads with MiXCR anew, one entry per CDR3 protein. The top ten hold less than 5% of the sample, which has 1.4 million or so distinct CDR3 sequences, about 45% seen once. The sequencing sample was made of blood. Receptors originate from a woman between 18 and 30 years old in good health.

This clonotype was detected a few times. The chain uses TRBV20-1 and TRBJ1-2; D perhaps matches TRBD1 (6 bases). Between the trimmed V and J ends, which lost 0 bases and 4 bases, there was a span of 9 bases. The CDR3 is 13 amino acids. Germline CDR1 reads DFQATT; CDR2 reads SNEGSKA (reference sequence). Here the CDR3 DNA reads TGCAGTGCTAGAGAACAGGGCTTCTATGGCTACACCTTC. It yields the protein CSAREQGFYGYTF.

The V and J genes are TRBV20-1 and TRBJ2-1, with TRBD1 as a possible D gene (6 bases). V was cut by 7 bases and J by 4 bases, with 14 bases left in between. This CDR3 region has 13 residues. Germline CDR1 and CDR2: DFQATT and SNEGSKA (reference sequence). CDR3 sequence: CSVVAGEYNEQFF. Here the CDR3 DNA reads TGCAGTGTTGTTGCAGGGGAGTACAATGAGCAGTTCTTC.

This chain links TRBV4-3 with TRBJ1-1; 7 bases line up with TRBD1. The CDR3 has 15 amino acids. The germline V gene has CDR1 LGHNA and CDR2 YSLEER. Trimming at V came to 1 base and at J to 3 bases, leaving 5 bases not matched to a gene. CDR3 sequence: CASSQVTGWYTEAFF. CDR3 nucleotide sequence: TGCGCCAGCAGCCAAGTGACAGGGTGGTACACTGAAGCTTTCTTT.

The chain carries TRBV28 and TRBJ1-1, with 7 bases lining up with TRBD1. Trimming cost V 8 bases and J 2 bases; bases outside gene matches: 14. Germline loops: CDR1 MDHEN, CDR2 SYDVKM. The CDR3 totals 16 residues. The CDR3 sequence is CASRSWAGTANTEAFF. The CDR3 bases are TGTGCCAGCCGTTCTTGGGCCGGGACAGCCAACACTGAAGCTTTCTTT. Looking up the rest from reference TRBV28 and TRBJ1-1 gives the full variable domain: DVKVTQSSRYLVKRTGEKVFLECVQDMDHENMFWYRQDPGLGLRLIYFSYDVKMKEKGDIPEGYSVSREKKERFSLILESASTNQTSMYLCASRSWAGTANTEAFFGQGTRLTVV.

This clonotype was detected only a few times. The chain recombines TRBV6-5 with TRBJ2-1; 7 bases line up with TRBD2. CDR3 size: 14 residues. Germline V gene sequence: CDR1 MNHEY, CDR2 SVGAGI. V trimming: 7 bases; J trimming: 9 bases; junction bases outside the gene matches: 12. CDR3 protein: CASTPRRLAGEQFF. The CDR3, as DNA: TGTGCCAGCACCCCTCGTAGACTAGCTGGTGAGCAGTTCTTC.

This clonotype has only a few counts. This sequence joins TRBV5-1 and TRBJ2-1, with a weak D call TRBD2 (5 bases). CDR3 length: 15 residues. The germline V gene has CDR1 SGHRS and CDR2 YFSETQ. The germline V and J ends were trimmed by 3 bases and 3 bases, with 13 bases remaining between them. The CDR3 reads CASSWGTGDYNEQFF. The CDR3, as DNA: TGCGCCAGCAGCTGGGGTACCGGGGACTACAATGAGCAGTTCTTC. The whole variable domain, filled in from reference TRBV5-1 and TRBJ2-1, reads KAGVTQTPRYLIKTRGQQVTLSCSPISGHRSVSWYQQTPGQGLQFLFEYFSETQRNKGNFPGRFSGRQFSNSRSEMNVSTLELGDSALYLCASSWGTGDYNEQFFGPGTRLTVL.

The V gene is TRBV7-2, the J gene TRBJ2-5; tentatively, D is TRBD1 (6 bases). This CDR3 spans 14 amino acids. V lost 4 bases and J 5 bases, leaving 14 bases between the germline ends. CDR1 SGHTA and CDR2 FQGNSA come from the germline V gene. The DNA of the CDR3 is TGTGCCAGCAGCTCCCCACAGGGTGGGGAGACCCAGTACTTC. This codes for CASSSPQGGETQYF.

This clonotype was detected only a few times. The CDR3 spells CASSFPSSVEQFF. CDR3 DNA sequence: TGTGCCAGCTCATTCCCTTCGTCTGTTGAGCAGTTCTTC. The chain employs TRBV18 and TRBJ2-1, with D unresolved. Deletions cut 5 bases from V and 9 bases from J, with 14 bases between. CDR3 length equals 13 residues. CDR1 KGHSH and CDR2 LQKENI come from the germline V gene.